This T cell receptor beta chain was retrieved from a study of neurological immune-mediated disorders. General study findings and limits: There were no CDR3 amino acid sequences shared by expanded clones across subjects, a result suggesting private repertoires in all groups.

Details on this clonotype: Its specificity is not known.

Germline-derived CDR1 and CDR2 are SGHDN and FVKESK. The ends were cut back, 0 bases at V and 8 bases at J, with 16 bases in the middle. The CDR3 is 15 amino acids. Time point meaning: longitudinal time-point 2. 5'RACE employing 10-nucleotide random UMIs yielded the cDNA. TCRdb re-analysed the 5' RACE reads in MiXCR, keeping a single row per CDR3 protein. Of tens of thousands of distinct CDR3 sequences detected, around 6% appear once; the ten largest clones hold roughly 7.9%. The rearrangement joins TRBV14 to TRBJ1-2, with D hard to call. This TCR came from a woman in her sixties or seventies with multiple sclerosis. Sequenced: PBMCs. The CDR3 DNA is TGTGCCAGCAGCCAAGATATGACACCCGCTGGGGGCTACACCTTC. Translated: CASSQDMTPAGGYTF.